This TCR beta chain was captured by sequencing in a study of cytomegalovirus exposure and HLA in healthy donors. The PCR ran on 60 Vbeta and 13 Jbeta primers. Method: immunoSEQ multiplex PCR; TCRdb's copy keeps in-frame clones and lacks some. This table has some 150,000 clones, roughly 76% appearing once. V gave up 7 bases and J gave up 2 bases, with 14 bases separating them. CDR3 size: 13 residues. Germline-derived CDR1 and CDR2 are GTSNPN and SVGIG (reference sequence). Regarding this clone: The antigen is undetermined.

The study, taken as a whole, reports: Later, an analysis found that common viral pathogens appeared to be linked with several of the most significant clusters. Reportedly, a later analysis found an Asian-associated ancestry cluster had fewer N-insertions than the approximately 670-donor mean. The authors later linked a missense DCLRE1C variant to TCR beta V- and J-gene trimming.

Sequences were obtained from PBMCs. The chain carries TRBV30 and TRBJ1-1, with a tentative D call TRBD1 (5 bases). The TCR originated in a female donor in good health and CMV-seronegative. CDR3 loop: CASRDFKNTEAFF. The CDR3 DNA reads as TGTGCCTCCCGGGACTTCAAAAACACTGAAGCTTTCTTT.